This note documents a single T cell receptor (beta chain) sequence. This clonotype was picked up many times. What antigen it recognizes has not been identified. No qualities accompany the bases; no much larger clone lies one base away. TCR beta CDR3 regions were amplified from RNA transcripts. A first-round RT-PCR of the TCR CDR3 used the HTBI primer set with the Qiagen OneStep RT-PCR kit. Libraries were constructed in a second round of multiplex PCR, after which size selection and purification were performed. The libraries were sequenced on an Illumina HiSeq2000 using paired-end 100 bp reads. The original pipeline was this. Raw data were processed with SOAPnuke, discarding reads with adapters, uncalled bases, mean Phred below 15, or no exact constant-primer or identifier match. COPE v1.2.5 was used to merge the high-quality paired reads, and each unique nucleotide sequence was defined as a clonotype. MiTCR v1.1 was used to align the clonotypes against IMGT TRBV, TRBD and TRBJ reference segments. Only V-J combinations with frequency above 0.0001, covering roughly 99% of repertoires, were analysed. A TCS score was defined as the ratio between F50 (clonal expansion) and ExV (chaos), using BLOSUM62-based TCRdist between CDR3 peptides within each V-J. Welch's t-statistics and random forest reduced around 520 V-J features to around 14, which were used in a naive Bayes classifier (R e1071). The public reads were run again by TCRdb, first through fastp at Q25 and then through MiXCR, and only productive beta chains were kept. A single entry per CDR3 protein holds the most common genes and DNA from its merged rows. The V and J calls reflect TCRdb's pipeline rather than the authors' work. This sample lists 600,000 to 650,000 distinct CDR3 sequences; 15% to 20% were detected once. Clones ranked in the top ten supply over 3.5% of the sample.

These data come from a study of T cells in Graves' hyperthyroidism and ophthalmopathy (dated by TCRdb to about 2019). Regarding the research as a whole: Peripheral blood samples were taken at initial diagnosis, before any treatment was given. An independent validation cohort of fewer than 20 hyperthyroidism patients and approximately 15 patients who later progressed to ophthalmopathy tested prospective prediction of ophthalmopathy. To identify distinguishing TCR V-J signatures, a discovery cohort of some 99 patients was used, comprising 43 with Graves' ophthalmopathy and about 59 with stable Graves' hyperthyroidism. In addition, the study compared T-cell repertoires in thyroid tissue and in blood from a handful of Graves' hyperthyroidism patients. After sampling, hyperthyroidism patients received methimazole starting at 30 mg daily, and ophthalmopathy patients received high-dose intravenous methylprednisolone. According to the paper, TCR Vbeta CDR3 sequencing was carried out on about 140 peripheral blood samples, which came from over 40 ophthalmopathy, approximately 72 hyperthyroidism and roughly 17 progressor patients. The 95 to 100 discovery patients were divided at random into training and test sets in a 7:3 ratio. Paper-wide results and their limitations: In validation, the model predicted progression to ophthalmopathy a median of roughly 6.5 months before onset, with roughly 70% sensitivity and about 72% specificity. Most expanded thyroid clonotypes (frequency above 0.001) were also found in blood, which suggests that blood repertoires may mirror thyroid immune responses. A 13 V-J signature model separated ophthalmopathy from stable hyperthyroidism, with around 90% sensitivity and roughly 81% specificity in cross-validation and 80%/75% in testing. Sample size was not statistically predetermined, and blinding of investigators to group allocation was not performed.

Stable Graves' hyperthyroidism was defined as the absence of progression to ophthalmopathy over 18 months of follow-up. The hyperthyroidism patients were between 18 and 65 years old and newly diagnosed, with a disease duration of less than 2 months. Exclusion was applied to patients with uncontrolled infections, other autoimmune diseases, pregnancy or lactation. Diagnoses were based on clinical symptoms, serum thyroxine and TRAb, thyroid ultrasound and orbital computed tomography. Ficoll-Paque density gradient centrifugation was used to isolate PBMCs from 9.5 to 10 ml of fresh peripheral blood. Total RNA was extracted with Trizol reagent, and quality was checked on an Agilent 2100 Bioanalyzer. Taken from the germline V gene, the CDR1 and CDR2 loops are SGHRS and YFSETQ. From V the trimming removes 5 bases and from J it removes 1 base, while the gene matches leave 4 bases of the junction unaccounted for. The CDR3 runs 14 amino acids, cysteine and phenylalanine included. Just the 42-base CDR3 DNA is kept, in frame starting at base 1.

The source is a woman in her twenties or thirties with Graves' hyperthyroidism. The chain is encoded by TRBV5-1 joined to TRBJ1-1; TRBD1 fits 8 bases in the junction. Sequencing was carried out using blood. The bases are TGCGCCAGCAGGGACAGGGCCCGGAACACTGAAGCTTTCTTT. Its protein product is CASRDRARNTEAFF.